Below, one T cell receptor beta chain is given with its context. Assay: immunoSEQ multiplex PCR; the TCRdb copy retains only in-frame clones and omits some. Of about 140,000 clones listed, about 90% were seen once; the top ten hold less than 7%. These data originate in a study of T cell responses to AZD1222 COVID-19 vaccine. Germline-derived CDR1 and CDR2 are MNHEY and SVGEGT. Trimming pared 0 bases from V and 5 bases from J, leaving 14 bases between. This CDR3 region has 16 residues. The chain employs TRBV6-2 or TRBV6-3 and TRBJ1-5; the D gene is possibly TRBD1 (6 bases). The material was peripheral blood, obtained on day 0 of AZD1222 vaccination. This receptor was taken from an adult in good health. CDR3 sequence: CASSYSSGVGHQPQHF. CDR3 DNA: TGTGCCAGCAGTTACTCGTCAGGGGTCGGTCATCAGCCCCAGCATTTT.